One TCR beta chain is described in this entry. Its antigen remains unidentified. Base-call qualities are not available, and no considerably larger clone is one nucleotide away. For the CD8 naive samples, CD45RO-negative cells were positively selected for CCR7, yielding a CD45RA+CCR7+ population from which TemRA cells were excluded. The donors were healthy, HIV-negative adults who had no recently reported acute infections or vaccinations. All donors were Caucasian adults living in Nashville, Tennessee, USA. Blood was obtained by leukapheresis, after which PBMCs were separated by Ficoll-Histopaque density gradient centrifugation and cryopreserved in liquid nitrogen vapor phase. Analytical flow cytometry was used to check the purity and quantity of every magnetically sorted T cell population. Each sorted fraction had its genomic DNA isolated and then quantified by UV absorbance on a Nanodrop 2000c. These data come from a study of shared clonotypes between healthy human individuals (dated by TCRdb to the early 2020s). Turning to the overall study: The cohort included a few men and a couple of women between 18 and 49 years of age. Per donor, three plates each were used for CD4 naive and CD4 memory, two for CD8 naive, and one for CD8 memory. To estimate repertoire size and how much clonotype sharing occurs between individuals, the study deeply sequenced the blood TCR repertoires of a handful of healthy adults. To increase sequencing depth and limit assay-specific biases, different laboratories used diverse techniques to prepare libraries and sequence TCR repertoires. Each donor's leukapheresis produced roughly between roughly 0.94 and 9.5 billion PBMCs. The paper as a whole reports these results and caveats: When several donors were compared, the shared fraction of clonotypes was approximately 5% for naive CD4, approximately 3.5% for naive CD8, about 2.5% for memory CD4, and 0.4% for memory CD8. The small number of donors limited the genetic and exposure-history diversity represented. Pairwise subsampling led to the expectation that sequencing depth would affect the degree of clonotype sharing among donors. Even with the large sequencing depth, rarefaction of the sorted-subset datasets indicated that sequencing was incomplete. Naive subsets generally had larger estimated clonotype richness than memory subsets did. Clonotypes shared by all four sorted-subset donors showed higher generation probabilities than non-shared clonotypes. Sampling was restricted to blood, and TCR repertoires in tissues likely differ from the TCR repertoires found in blood.

The CDR3 measures 14 amino acids from cysteine to phenylalanine. The DNA shown is the 42-base CDR3, in frame from base 1. Compared with germline, V lacks 3 bases and J lacks 5 bases; bases without a gene match: 9. The germline V gene encodes CDR1 GTSNPN and CDR2 SVGIG (reference sequence). Using the deep immunoSEQ assay, multiplex PCR amplified TCR CDR3 regions from genomic DNA. Extracted genomic DNA from each cell subset was spread evenly across all wells of several immunoSEQ 96-well plates, with each plate serving as a replicate. For sorted subsets, each replicate PCR was loaded with 200 ng genomic DNA, equivalent to approximately 33,000 T cell genomes. Purified libraries were quantified with a Qubit 3.0 fluorometer, sized on a Bioanalyzer 2100, and re-quantified with the KAPA Library Quantification kit. Every immunoSEQ 96-well plate was sequenced on a dedicated single-read 150-cycle Illumina NextSeq 550 flow cell. From the authors' description of their analysis: The immunoSEQ output contained only junctional sequences without quality scores, so filtering could not match that applied to full-length reads. To assign V/J genes and CDR3, sequences were annotated against IMGT germline references using PyIR, a Python wrapper for IgBLAST v1.9. Any read was removed if the V/J assignment was weak (E-value above 1e-6), the CDR3 was missing, or the read contained stop codons, out-of-frame junctions, or ambiguous translated residues. V3J clonotypes were defined as sequences sharing an identical inferred V gene, J gene, and CDR3 amino acid sequence. The percentage overlap between two repertoires was calculated by dividing the number of shared unique clonotypes by the size of the smaller repertoire. Three approaches were used to assess repertoire richness: RTK rarefaction, the Chao1 estimator, and Recon v2.1 estimates of unobserved clonotypes. OLGA was used to compute generation probabilities for all TCRbeta clonotypes that the gDNA method yielded from a handful of donors. TCRdb limited this immuneACCESS table to in-frame rearrangements with V and J called. A share of clones is missing; checked studies link under half to unresolved V genes, and the rest is unexplained. V, J and clone size reflect that table, while D and trimming were determined from the DNA. The sample table holds about 700,000 clones, of which around 90% were seen once. The top ten clonotypes cover 20% to 25% of the sample.

Sample: naive CD8+ T cells sorted from blood. The cell subset or site label for this specimen denotes: CD45RA+CCR7+. The sequence joins TRBV30 to TRBJ1-1; TRBD1 aligns with 7 central bases. The sequence came from a man aged 25 to 40 in good health. The DNA reads as follows: TGTGCCTGGAGCCACAGGGGAATCGGGACTGAAGCTTTCTTT. It translates as CAWSHRGIGTEAFF.